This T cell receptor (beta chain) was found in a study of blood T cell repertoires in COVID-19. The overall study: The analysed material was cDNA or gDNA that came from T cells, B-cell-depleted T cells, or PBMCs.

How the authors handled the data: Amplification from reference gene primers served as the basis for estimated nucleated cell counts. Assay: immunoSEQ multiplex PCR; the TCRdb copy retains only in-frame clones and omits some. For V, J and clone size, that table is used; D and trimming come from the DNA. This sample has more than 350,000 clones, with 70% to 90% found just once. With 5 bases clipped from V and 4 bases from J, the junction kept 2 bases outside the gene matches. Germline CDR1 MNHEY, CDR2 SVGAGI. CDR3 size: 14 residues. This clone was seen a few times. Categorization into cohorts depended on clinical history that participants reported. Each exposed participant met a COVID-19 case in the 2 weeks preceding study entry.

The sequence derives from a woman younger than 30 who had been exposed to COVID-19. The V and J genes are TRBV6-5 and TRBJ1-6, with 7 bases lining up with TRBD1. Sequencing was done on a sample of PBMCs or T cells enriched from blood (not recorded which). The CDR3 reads CASSPGQYNSPLHF. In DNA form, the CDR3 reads TGTGCCAGCAGTCCGGGACAGTATAATTCACCCCTCCACTTT.